The 32 T cell receptor beta chains below were found in one sample sequenced in a study of blood T cells in healthy people across ages. Using a J-beta primer mix together with a sample-barcoded 5' primer, a second PCR was run for about 6 to 11 cycles. TCRdb re-derived calls from the 5' RACE reads in MiXCR, one entry per CDR3 protein. The table records some 900,000 distinct CDR3 sequences, about 48% of them present only once. The specimen sequenced was blood. The origin of the receptors is a man in his thirties or forties in good health.

This clonotype has a single count. V is TRBV30 and J is TRBJ1-5; 8 bases fit TRBD1. V lost 3 bases to trimming and J lost 5 bases; unmatched junction nucleotides: 6. This CDR3 is built from 14 residues. Germline lookup yields CDR1 GTSNPN and CDR2 SVGIG (reference sequence). CDR3 nucleotides: TGTGCCTGGAGCGCAGACAGGGGCCATCAGCCCCAGCATTTT. This translates into CAWSADRGHQPQHF.

In its sample, this clonotype was seen a few times. The chain couples TRBV24-1 to TRBJ2-1, with TRBD1 matching 7 bases. Germline V gene lookup returns CDR1 KGHDR and CDR2 SFDVKD. V dropped 4 bases and J dropped 10; count of bases not matched to a gene: 3. This CDR3 is built from 12 residues. The CDR3 reads CATSDQDREQFF. As DNA, the CDR3 is TGTGCCACCAGTGACCAGGACAGGGAGCAGTTCTTC.

There are a few counts of this clonotype. The CDR3 nucleotides are TGCGCCAGCAGCCAAGGAGAGGGGGGTACCACAGATACGCAGTATTTT. Encoded protein: CASSQGEGGTTDTQYF. The rearrangement links TRBV4-1 to TRBJ2-3; D is perhaps TRBD1 or TRBD2 (6 bases each). The germline gives CDR1 MGHRA, CDR2 YSYEKL. V was clipped by 1 base and J by 2 bases, with 13 bases between them. CDR3 size: 16 residues.

This clonotype showed up just a few times. Written as DNA, the CDR3 is TGCGCCAGCAGCCAAAAACCCAGGAGCAATCAGCCCCAGCATTTT. Protein product: CASSQKPRSNQPQHF. The rearrangement uses TRBV5-1 and TRBJ1-5; D is undetermined. V lost 4 bases and J lost 1, with 12 bases in between. CDR3 length: 15 residues. Germline V lookup: CDR1 SGHRS, CDR2 YFSETQ.

Points on this clonotype: This sequence may be a read error, since a much larger clone differs from it by one base. The rearrangement joins TRBV10-3 to TRBJ2-1; 8 bases agree with TRBD2. The trim removed 7 bases at V and 6 bases at J, leaving 11 bases unmatched. This CDR3 region has 15 residues. Per germline, CDR1 ENHRY and CDR2 SYGVKD. CDR3 sequence (DNA): TGTGCCATCACAAGCGGGGGATCCCTTTGCAATGAGCAGTTCTTC. It is translated as CAITSGGSLCNEQFF.

The chain has TRBV15 and TRBJ2-3, with 9 bases fitting TRBD1. This CDR3 has 16 amino acids. CDR1 and CDR2 (germline): LNHNV, YYDKDF (reference sequence). Trimming took 5 bases from V and 2 from J; bases not matched to a gene: 8. The CDR3 nucleotides read TGTGCCACCAGCGATGGGACAGGGACTTTCACAGATACGCAGTATTTT. As protein: CATSDGTGTFTDTQYF. The variable domain in full, completed from reference TRBV15 and TRBJ2-3, reads DAMVIQNPRYQVTQFGKPVTLSCSQTLNHNVMYWYQQKSSQAPKLLFHYYDKDFNNEADTPDNFQSRRPNTSFCFLDIRSPGLGDTAMYLCATSDGTGTFTDTQYFGPGTRLTVL.

This clonotype appeared a few times. CDR3 residues: CASSPGGGEVEQYF. DNA of the CDR3: TGCGCCAGCAGCCCTGGTGGAGGGGAAGTCGAGCAGTACTTC. This sequence joins TRBV5-1 and TRBJ2-5, with D possibly being TRBD2 (6 bases). Matching the DNA end better, TRBJ2-7 makes the J call doubtful. Per the germline V gene, CDR1 is SGHRS and CDR2 is YFSETQ. The CDR3 spans 14 residues.

In its sample, this clonotype was seen a few times. The chain uses TRBV24-1 and TRBJ2-3; D unresolved. V lost 0 bases to trimming and J lost 5 bases, with 11 bases between them. The germline V gene encodes CDR1 KGHDR and CDR2 SFDVKD. CDR3 length: 15 residues. The CDR3 coding sequence is TGTGCCACCAGTGATTTGGAAAGGGCAAAAGATACGCAGTATTTT. Translated, it gives CATSDLERAKDTQYF.

Written as DNA, the CDR3 is TGCGCCAGCGGGTACCAGGGGTTGGATACGCAGTATTTT. This codes for CASGYQGLDTQYF. The chain recombines TRBV5-1 with TRBJ2-3; possibly TRBD1 for D (6 bases). Germline-derived CDR1 and CDR2 are SGHRS and YFSETQ. Trimming left V 7 bases short and J 6 bases short, with 15 bases between. This CDR3 spans 13 amino acids.

CDR3 loop: CSAGEEGVNTEAFF. In nucleotides, the CDR3 is TGCAGCGCCGGCGAAGAGGGTGTGAACACTGAAGCTTTCTTT. The chain employs TRBV29-1 and TRBJ1-1, with D unclear. CDR3 length equals 14 residues. CDR1 is SQVTM, CDR2 ANQGSEA, per germline. V dropped 7 bases and J dropped 0 bases, with 15 bases sitting between them.

The rearrangement uses TRBV29-1 and TRBJ2-7; 8 bases are a match to TRBD1. The CDR3 is made up of 14 amino acids. V was pared by 6 bases and J by 4 bases, with 11 bases of the junction left unmatched. Germline V gene sequence: CDR1 SQVTM, CDR2 ANQGSEA. CDR3 DNA sequence: TGCAGCGTAGACTTCGGGACAGGACTATACGAGCAGTACTTC. Its protein product is CSVDFGTGLYEQYF.

The rearrangement uses TRBV7-9 and TRBJ1-2; 10 nucleotides line up with TRBD1. CDR3 length: 17 amino acids. Looked up from germline, CDR1 is SEHNR and CDR2 is FQNEAQ (reference sequence). The J segment lost 7 bases and the V segment lost 4 bases, leaving 15 bases of the junction unmatched. The CDR3 is CASSSTTGRQGAGGYTF. The CDR3 region has the DNA TGTGCCAGCAGCTCAACGACCGGACGACAGGGGGCTGGTGGCTACACCTTC.

The V and J genes are TRBV25-1 and TRBJ2-3; no clear D. Trimming removed 1 base at V and 0 bases at J, with 11 bases between. Per the germline V gene, CDR1 is MGHDK and CDR2 is SYGVNS. The CDR3 sequence is 16 residues long. CDR3 protein: CASSESNRPSTDTQYF. DNA of the CDR3: TGTGCCAGCAGTGAATCCAACAGACCTAGCACAGATACGCAGTATTTT.

The V call is TRBV10-3, the J call TRBJ2-7; D remains ambiguous. V gave up 8 bases and J gave up 5 bases, with 19 bases separating them. Germline CDR1 reads ENHRY; CDR2 reads SYGVKD. The CDR3 consists of 14 residues. CDR3 protein: CAIGDLGRRNEQYF. CDR3 nucleotide sequence: TGTGCCATCGGCGACCTAGGACGACGGAACGAGCAGTACTTC.

The genes are TRBV11-2 and TRBJ2-7, with no clear D. The J call may be mistaken, given a closer DNA end match to TRBJ2-5. CDR1 and CDR2 (germline): SGHAT, FQNNGV. The CDR3 length is 18 residues. As DNA, the CDR3 is TGTGCCAGCAGCTTAGGTAGGGCCCTCTACGGAATCCAAGAGACCCAGTACTTC. It yields the protein CASSLGRALYGIQETQYF.

The chain is built from TRBV3-1 and TRBJ2-7, with unresolved D. The V gene lost 1 base and the J gene lost 3 bases, with 10 bases spanning the gap. The CDR3 has 14 residues. Germline loops: CDR1 LGHDT, CDR2 YNNKEL (reference sequence). This CDR3 is CASSQVSPDYEQYF. Written as DNA, the CDR3 is TGTGCCAGCAGCCAAGTTTCGCCAGACTACGAGCAGTACTTC.

The chain combines TRBV4-3 with TRBJ1-4; the D gene is possibly TRBD1 (6 bases). The CDR3 runs 23 residues. Trimming shortened V by 0 bases and J by 0 bases, and 29 bases separated the two germline ends. Germline CDR1 and CDR2: LGHNA and YSLEER. The CDR3 is CASSQDIFVVGQEQAATNEKLFF. CDR3 coding DNA: TGCGCCAGCAGCCAAGATATTTTTGTTGTGGGACAAGAGCAGGCTGCAACTAATGAAAAACTGTTTTTT.

The chain has TRBV10-3 and TRBJ2-5; unclear D gene. CDR1 is ENHRY and CDR2 is SYGVKD in the germline V gene. The CDR3 spans 13 residues. V was cut by 3 bases and J by 0 bases, with 5 bases left in between. CDR3 amino acids: CAISEWNQETQYF. DNA for the CDR3: TGTGCCATCAGTGAATGGAACCAAGAGACCCAGTACTTC.

This clonotype has more than one count but fewer than ten. V is TRBV9 and J is TRBJ1-6; D is uncertain. The CDR3 has 13 residues. V lost 0 bases and J 14 bases, leaving 12 bases between the germline ends. Germline CDR1 reads SGDLS; CDR2 reads YYNGEE. CDR3 in amino acids: CASSVGGAESLHF. The CDR3, as DNA: TGTGCCAGCAGCGTAGGCGGCGCCGAGTCCCTCCACTTT.

This clonotype was seen ten or more times. Since a much larger clone is just one base distant, this may be a read error. The chain combines TRBV4-1 with TRBJ2-1; 8 bases are a match to TRBD2. The J call may be mistaken, given a closer DNA end match to TRBJ2-7. CDR1 MGHRA and CDR2 YSYEKL come from the germline V gene. This CDR3 comprises 15 residues. This CDR3 reads CASRFIGGAYNEQYF. CDR3 bases: TGCGCCAGCAGATTTATCGGGGGGGCCTACAATGAGCAGTACTTC.

This clonotype was observed a handful of times. The rearrangement links TRBV20-1 to TRBJ2-5, with 8 bases aligning to TRBD2. Per germline, CDR1 DFQATT and CDR2 SNEGSKA (reference sequence). CDR3 size: 15 residues. V gave up 5 bases and J gave up 4 bases; unmatched junction bases: 12. The CDR3 DNA reads as TGCAGTGCTGCCGGGGGGGGCGGGAGGATAGAGACCCAGTACTTC. It encodes CSAAGGGGRIETQYF.

The chain carries TRBV20-1 and TRBJ1-1; D may be TRBD1 (6 bases). With 4 bases removed from V and 5 bases from J, the gap between germline ends came to 14 bases. The CDR3 contains 13 residues. In germline, CDR1 is DFQATT, CDR2 SNEGSKA (reference sequence). The CDR3 coding sequence is TGCAGTGCTATACAGCAGGGGAGAACTGAAGCTTTCTTT. It encodes CSAIQQGRTEAFF.

This clonotype appeared a few times. The genes are TRBV4-2 and TRBJ2-2; D is undetermined. CDR1 and CDR2 from the germline V gene are LGHNA and YNFKEQ. The CDR3 sequence is 16 residues long. V was shortened by 1 base and J by 3 bases, with 12 bases between the two germline ends. The CDR3 protein is CASSQVRDSHTGELFF. CDR3 DNA: TGTGCCAGCAGCCAAGTCCGTGATAGTCACACCGGGGAGCTGTTTTTT.

The sample holds one count of this clonotype. The chain joins TRBV6-5 to TRBJ1-5; D might be TRBD1 (5 bases). Trimming pared 2 bases from V and 5 bases from J, leaving 10 bases between. The CDR3 has 14 amino acids. Germline CDR1 and CDR2: MNHEY and SVGAGI. For the CDR3, the DNA is TGTGCCAGCAGTTACCTCGGACACCATCAGCCCCAGCATTTT. Translation gives CASSYLGHHQPQHF.

This chain connects TRBV7-9 to TRBJ1-5; D gene uncertain. Germline-derived CDR1 and CDR2 are SEHNR and FQNEAQ (reference sequence). There are 14 residues in the CDR3. V was trimmed by 3 bases and J by 6 bases, leaving 12 bases between them. This chain's CDR3 is CASSLQLFRQPQHF. The CDR3 nucleotides read TGTGCCAGCAGCTTGCAGCTTTTCCGTCAGCCCCAGCATTTT.

The rearrangement uses TRBV6-4 and TRBJ1-2, with D unclear. V lost 2 bases and J lost 6, with 16 bases in between. Germline V gene data show CDR1 as MRHNA and CDR2 as SNTAGT. CDR3 size: 15 residues. The CDR3, as DNA: TGTGCCAGCAGTGACGGGTCTTCTCCCTCGGATGGCTACACCTTC. Amino acids: CASSDGSSPSDGYTF.

V gene TRBV14 combines with J gene TRBJ1-2; tentatively, D is TRBD1 (5 bases). The V end lost 0 bases, the J end lost 4 bases, and 15 bases lay between the germline ends. CDR3 length equals 16 residues. Germline V gene sequence: CDR1 SGHDN, CDR2 FVKESK. Here the CDR3 DNA reads TGTGCCAGCAGCCAAGACCTAACAAGGGGACGCTATGGCTACACCTTC. It encodes CASSQDLTRGRYGYTF. Variable domain in full (rest from reference TRBV14 and TRBJ1-2): EAGVTQFPSHSVIEKGQTVTLRCDPISGHDNLYWYRRVMGKEIKFLLHFVKESKQDESGMPNNRFLAERTGGTYSTLKVQPAELEDSGVYFCASSQDLTRGRYGYTFGSGTRLTVV.

The rearrangement uses TRBV5-1 and TRBJ2-7; the D gene is possibly TRBD2 (6 bases). Gene TRBJ2-4 matches the end of the DNA better, so the J call may be wrong. Looked up from germline, CDR1 is SGHRS and CDR2 is YFSETQ. This CDR3 comprises 13 residues. The CDR3 nucleotides read TGCGCCAGCAGCTCGACGGGGGAAAACATTCAGTACTTC. Its protein is CASSSTGENIQYF.

CDR3 residues: CASSQEKTENIISNQPQHF. The CDR3 DNA follows: TGTGCCAGCAGCCAAGAAAAAACGGAAAACATTATTAGCAATCAGCCCCAGCATTTT. This chain links TRBV3-1 with TRBJ1-5; D gene ambiguous. The germline V gene has CDR1 LGHDT and CDR2 YNNKEL (reference sequence). The CDR3 spans 19 residues. Trimming cost V 0 bases and J 0 bases, with 18 bases left between them.

Details on this clonotype: Compared with germline, one end of the junction differs, possibly owing to a read error. The chain uses TRBV7-2 and TRBJ1-5; TRBD1 is a possible D gene (6 bases). The CDR3 runs to 16 residues. Germline V lookup: CDR1 SGHTA, CDR2 FQGNSA. CDR3 amino acids: CASSLLGGLSNRPQHF. CDR3 bases: TGTGCCAGCAGCTTATTAGGGGGACTGAGCAATCGGCCCCAGCATTTT.

V gene TRBV28 combines with J gene TRBJ2-7; the D is unclear. The length of the CDR3 is 16 residues. The ends were cut back, 5 bases at V and 0 bases at J, with 17 bases in the middle. Germline V lookup: CDR1 MDHEN, CDR2 SYDVKM. CDR3 DNA sequence: TGTGCCAGCAGTATACGACAAAAACTCGCCTCCTACGAGCAGTACTTC. Its protein is CASSIRQKLASYEQYF.

This clonotype was picked up a small number of times. This sequence joins TRBV9 and TRBJ2-3; 10 bases match TRBD2. The CDR3 has 15 residues. Per germline, CDR1 SGDLS and CDR2 YYNGEE. Trimming cost V 0 bases and J 6 bases; bases outside gene matches: 4. The CDR3 region has the DNA TGTGCCAGCAGCGTAGAGGCTAGCGGGGGTGATACGCAGTATTTT. It specifies CASSVEASGGDTQYF.